Following are 9 T cell receptor beta chains from one sample sequenced in a study of type 1 and type 2 diabetes patients. The PCR template was genomic DNA. Amplification of the beta chain CDR3 used 30 forward and 13 reverse multiplex primers. TCRdb redid the calling of the multiplex PCR reads with MiXCR, one entry per CDR3 protein. The sample shows some 250,000 distinct CDR3 sequences, around 47% of them seen only once. Specimen: peripheral blood mononuclear cells (PBMCs). Receptors originate from a man aged 18 to 35 with type 2 diabetes.

In the case of this clonotype: Lacking the conserved final phenylalanine or tryptophan, this CDR3 likely reflects a read error. The rearrangement joins TRBV7-2 to TRBJ1-2; 9 bases align to TRBD1. Germline CDR1 SGHTA, CDR2 FQGNSA. The CDR3 length is 13 residues. The trim removed 5 bases at V and 8 bases at J, leaving 6 bases unmatched. In nucleotides, the CDR3 is TGTGCCAGCAGCCCCGGGACAGGGAGAGGCTACACCTCC. Translation gives CASSPGTGRGYTS.

Remarks on this clonotype: Possible read error: a much larger clone is one base away. Likely a read error: the CDR3 ends without its conserved phenylalanine or tryptophan. The rearrangement links TRBV30 to TRBJ1-1; no definite D call. Per the germline V gene, CDR1 is GTSNPN and CDR2 is SVGIG (reference sequence). CDR3 size: 13 residues. The ends were cut back, 1 base at V and 0 bases at J, with 6 bases in the middle. CDR3 sequence: CAWSEMVNTEAFS. The CDR3 DNA reads TGTGCCTGGAGTGAAATGGTGAACACTGAAGCTTTCTCT.

The V call is TRBV6-2 or TRBV6-3, the J call TRBJ2-5, with no clear D. V lost 2 bases and J lost 4, with 5 bases in between. CDR3 length equals 12 residues. Germline CDR1 is MNHEY and CDR2 is SVGEGT. The CDR3 loop is CASSYPAETQYF. In nucleotides, the CDR3 is TGTGCCAGCAGTTACCCCGCAGAGACCCAGTACTTC.

This chain connects TRBV19 to TRBJ1-3, with D perhaps TRBD1 (5 bases). The CDR3 contains 15 residues. Germline V gene lookup returns CDR1 LNHDA and CDR2 SQIVND (reference sequence). Trimming removed 4 bases at V and 0 bases at J, with 10 bases between. The CDR3 spells CASSTHQGSGNTIYF. The CDR3 bases are TGTGCCAGTAGTACACATCAGGGCTCTGGAAACACCATATATTTT.

The chain employs TRBV9 and TRBJ2-2, with a tentative D call TRBD2 (5 bases). Trimming left V 3 bases short and J 3 bases short, with 21 bases between. There are 18 residues in the CDR3. CDR1 SGDLS and CDR2 YYNGEE come from the germline V gene. The chain's CDR3 is CASSDPGIRVGHTGELFF. Here the CDR3 DNA reads TGTGCCAGCAGCGATCCGGGAATCCGGGTAGGGCACACCGGGGAGCTGTTTTTT.

This clonotype was detected a few times. This rearrangement joins TRBV29-1 to TRBJ2-5, with D possibly matching TRBD1 (6 bases). The CDR3 is 13 residues long. Trimming pared 2 bases from V and 5 bases from J, leaving 12 bases between. Germline values: CDR1 SQVTM, CDR2 ANQGSEA. CDR3 coding DNA: TGCAGCGTTGAAAAGGGGGAAGGGGAGACCCAGTACTTC. Translation: CSVEKGEGETQYF.

Details on this clonotype: Germline and junction disagree at one end, which may indicate a read error. The chain combines TRBV7-8 with TRBJ2-7, with D possibly matching TRBD2 (5 bases). Germline V gene sequence: CDR1 SGHVS, CDR2 FQNEAQ. There are 14 residues in the CDR3. The CDR3 nucleotides read TGTGCCAGCGGCTTAACCGGGGAAGACTACGAGCAGTACTTC. As protein: CASGLTGEDYEQYF.

The chain uses TRBV15 and TRBJ2-7; either TRBD1 or TRBD2 may supply D (6 bases each). Trimming pared 0 bases from V and 2 bases from J, leaving 11 bases between. This CDR3 is 15 amino acids long. Germline CDR1 reads LNHNV; CDR2 reads YYDKDF (reference sequence). The CDR3 loop reads CATSRDGGRAYEQYF. The CDR3 coding sequence is TGTGCCACCAGCAGAGACGGGGGCCGTGCCTACGAGCAGTACTTC.

The chain has TRBV25-1 and TRBJ2-4; the D gene is possibly TRBD2 (7 bases). This CDR3 is built from 16 residues. The ends were cut back, 5 bases at V and 1 base at J, with 15 bases in the middle. The V gene's germline CDR1 is MGHDK and CDR2 SYGVNS. The CDR3 region is CASSREEGGAKNIQYF. The CDR3 nucleotides are TGTGCCAGCAGTAGGGAGGAGGGGGGGGCCAAAAACATTCAGTACTTC.